The clone carrying this TCR beta chain was picked up many times. Its antigen remains unknown. Template switching supplied a universal primer site; unique molecular identifiers were carried on the cDNA. TCRdb re-analysed the 5' RACE reads in MiXCR, keeping a single row per CDR3 protein. The table records about 240,000 distinct CDR3 sequences, roughly a tenth of them present only once. The data belong to a study of identical twins. General study points: Beta out-of-frame twin sharing showed a weaker excess. Zero-insertion analyses could be partly confounded by invariant MAIT and iNKT cells.

CDR3 length: 14 amino acids. V was clipped by 1 base and J by 9 bases, with 15 bases between them. Looked up from germline, CDR1 is SGHTA and CDR2 is FQGNSA. With no exceptions, donors were healthy Caucasians. The sample comprised memory T cells sorted from blood. The clonotype originates from a man aged 50-60 years in good health. The rearrangement uses TRBV7-2 and TRBJ2-5, with D perhaps TRBD1 (6 bases). Here the CDR3 reads CASSLDGQGFAQYF. CDR3 in DNA: TGTGCCAGCAGCTTAGATGGCCAGGGGTTTGCCCAGTACTTC.